Following are 18 T cell receptor beta chains from one sample sequenced in a study of human T cells and chemical hapten exposure. TCRdb independently ran MiXCR on the 5' RACE reads; one entry per CDR3 protein. The sample has 95,000 to 120,000 distinct CDR3 sequences; more than 15% are singletons. It was unfractionated whole blood from which total RNA was extracted. The receptors stem from a human donor in good health.

The J gene is TRBJ2-7, the V gene TRBV7-2; D is possibly TRBD1 or TRBD2 (6 bases each). V dropped 5 bases and J dropped 6 bases, with 17 bases sitting between them. CDR1 is SGHTA and CDR2 is FQGNSA in the germline V gene. The CDR3 is 14 amino acids. The CDR3 loop reads CASSPGGLEPEQYF. CDR3 coding DNA: TGTGCCAGCAGCCCCGGGGGCCTGGAGCCCGAGCAGTACTTC.

This clonotype appeared a few times. The chain employs TRBV5-1 and TRBJ1-2, with a tentative D call TRBD1 (5 bases). The CDR3 consists of 15 residues. V was trimmed by 1 base and J by 3 bases, leaving 13 bases between them. Germline V CDR1 and CDR2: SGHRS, YFSETQ. The DNA of the CDR3 is TGCGCCAGCAGCTTGAGGGGTGTCTTCGACTATGGCTACACCTTC. Protein product: CASSLRGVFDYGYTF. The full variable domain, with the rest looked up from reference TRBV5-1 and TRBJ1-2, is KAGVTQTPRYLIKTRGQQVTLSCSPISGHRSVSWYQQTPGQGLQFLFEYFSETQRNKGNFPGRFSGRQFSNSRSEMNVSTLELGDSALYLCASSLRGVFDYGYTFGSGTRLTVV.

This clonotype has more than one count but fewer than ten. This sequence joins TRBV7-2 and TRBJ1-1, with D uncertain. The CDR3 runs 12 residues. Trimming stripped 4 bases from V and 11 bases from J, with 14 bases between. Germline lookup yields CDR1 SGHTA and CDR2 FQGNSA. The CDR3: CASSSTRQAAFF. CDR3 coding DNA: TGTGCCAGCAGCTCCACACGACAAGCGGCTTTCTTT.

This clonotype was seen ten or more times. The V call is TRBV18, the J call TRBJ1-2; the D gene is possibly TRBD1 (6 bases). Germline V gene data show CDR1 as KGHSH and CDR2 as LQKENI. Trimming cost V 3 bases and J 6 bases, with 11 bases left between them. The CDR3 runs to 13 residues. The CDR3 region is CASSPGAGDGYTF. In DNA, the CDR3 is TGTGCCAGCTCACCTGGAGCAGGGGATGGCTACACCTTC.

This clonotype was recorded a few times. This chain links TRBV9 with TRBJ2-1, with D unclear. CDR3 size: 14 residues. Germline V gives CDR1 SGDLS, CDR2 YYNGEE. Trimming took off 1 base at V and 5 bases at J, with 10 bases between the two ends. CDR3 nucleotide sequence: TGTGCCAGCAGCGTATCAGTTAGGGACAATGAGCAGTTCTTC. It is translated as CASSVSVRDNEQFF.

The J gene is TRBJ1-2, the V gene TRBV21-1; the tabulated D call, TRBD1, remains unverified against the DNA. TRBV21-1 is a pseudogene segment. This CDR3 has 15 residues. The CDR3 nucleotides read TGTGCCAGCAGCAAAGACGGCAGGGGGAACGATGGCGACACCTTC. Translating it yields CASSKDGRGNDGDTF.

As regards this clonotype: This clone may be a read error of a much larger clone one base away. The chain is built from TRBV12-3 or TRBV12-4 and TRBJ2-5; no firm D call. The CDR3 totals 11 residues. Trimming left V 5 bases short and J 3 bases short, with 4 bases between. CDR3 sequence (DNA): TGTGCCAGCAGTGGGGAAGAGACCCAGTACTTC. Its protein product is CASSGEETQYF.

The rearrangement joins TRBV29-1 to TRBJ1-1; D is unresolved. The V gene's germline CDR1 is SQVTM and CDR2 ANQGSEA. Trimming took 4 bases from V and 5 from J, leaving 14 bases between them. This CDR3 has 13 residues. The CDR3: CSVGEAPGTEAFF. The CDR3 DNA reads as TGCAGCGTTGGGGAGGCCCCGGGGACTGAAGCTTTCTTT.

This clonotype was seen more than once but under ten times. CDR3 amino acids: CASSYPIRRPQQNTEAFF. CDR3 nucleotide sequence: TGTGCCAGCAGTTATCCTATCAGGCGCCCCCAGCAGAACACTGAAGCTTTCTTT. The chain employs TRBV28 and TRBJ1-1; D uncertain. CDR3 length: 18 residues. Germline CDR1 reads MDHEN; CDR2 reads SYDVKM. V lost 4 bases and J lost 1, with 22 bases in between.

The chain joins TRBV12-3 or TRBV12-4 to TRBJ2-7; TRBD2 aligns across 9 bases. This CDR3 has 14 amino acids. V shed 3 bases, J shed 4 bases, and the junction held 4 bases outside the gene matches. The DNA of the CDR3 is TGTGCCAGCAGTTTCGCGGGAGGGGGATACGAGCAGTACTTC. Its protein is CASSFAGGGYEQYF.

The CDR3 sequence: CASSTGGRYNEQFF. The CDR3 region has the DNA TGTGCCAGCAGTACCGGGGGCCGCTACAATGAGCAGTTCTTC. The V and J genes are TRBV25-1 and TRBJ2-1; D possibly uses TRBD1 or TRBD2 (6 bases each). This CDR3 contains 14 residues. The V gene lost 5 bases and the J gene lost 3 bases, with 11 bases spanning the gap. CDR1 is MGHDK and CDR2 is SYGVNS in the germline V gene.

The chain couples TRBV13 to TRBJ2-1, with 15 bases fitting TRBD2. CDR1 is PRHDT, CDR2 FYEKMQ, per germline (reference sequence). CDR3 length: 16 amino acids. With 4 bases clipped from V and 8 bases from J, the junction kept 6 bases outside the gene matches. The CDR3 spells CASSSRTSGRADEQFF. CDR3 sequence (DNA): TGTGCCAGCAGCTCCAGGACTAGCGGGAGGGCCGATGAGCAGTTCTTC.

A few counts support this clonotype. CDR3 DNA: TGTGCCAGCAGCTCAGTAGCGGGAGGACTCTCTGGGGCCAACGTCCTGACTTTC. It is translated as CASSSVAGGLSGANVLTF. The chain joins TRBV7-6 to TRBJ2-6; TRBD2 matches 10 bases. The CDR3 sequence is 18 residues long. The ends lost 4 bases at V and 0 bases at J; junction bases unmatched: 6. Germline CDR1 is SGHVS and CDR2 is FNYEAQ.

This clonotype was counted a few times. The chain links TRBV29-1 to TRBJ1-5; D call uncertain. The germline V and J ends were trimmed by 6 bases and 0 bases, with 15 bases remaining between them. Germline loops: CDR1 SQVTM, CDR2 ANQGSEA. This CDR3 is 15 amino acids long. CDR3 sequence (DNA): TGCAGCGTGCGTACGGACGGAGTTAGCAATCAGCCCCAGCATTTT. Amino acid sequence: CSVRTDGVSNQPQHF.

The rearrangement uses TRBV7-2 and TRBJ2-7; a possible D gene is TRBD2 (6 bases). This CDR3 is 16 amino acids long. The germline V gene encodes CDR1 SGHTA and CDR2 FQGNSA. V lost 5 bases and J lost 2, with 19 bases in between. The CDR3 DNA sequence: TGTGCCAGCAGCCCCCTGGGGACTTTCCGCGCCTACGAGCAGTACTTC. This sequence encodes CASSPLGTFRAYEQYF.

The genes are TRBV6-5 and TRBJ2-7, with 7 positions matching TRBD2. The germline V gene encodes CDR1 MNHEY and CDR2 SVGAGI. This CDR3 is built from 16 residues. V was clipped by 5 bases and J by 4 bases; unmatched bases: 14. In nucleotides, the CDR3 is TGTGCCAGCAGTACCATCATCCGAGGCGGGAGTTACGAGCAGTACTTC. Its translation is CASSTIIRGGSYEQYF.

This clonotype was picked up a small number of times. The rearrangement links TRBV24-1 to TRBJ2-6; no definite D call. This CDR3 has 16 amino acids. V was shortened by 4 bases and J by 2 bases, with 11 bases between the two germline ends. Germline-derived CDR1 and CDR2 are KGHDR and SFDVKD. The CDR3 sequence is CATSDPSGTGANVLTF. The DNA of the CDR3 is TGTGCCACCAGTGACCCTAGTGGCACTGGGGCCAACGTCCTGACTTTC.

V usage is TRBV15 and J usage is TRBJ2-7; TRBD2 might be the D (7 bases). Trimming removed 0 bases at V and 2 bases at J, with 20 bases between. The germline V gene encodes CDR1 LNHNV and CDR2 YYDKDF (reference sequence). The CDR3 is 18 residues long. Here the CDR3 DNA reads TGTGCCACCAGCAGAGACTCCGGGGGGACACTGAGAACCTACGAGCAGTACTTC. As protein: CATSRDSGGTLRTYEQYF. The full variable domain, its missing parts supplied by reference TRBV15 and TRBJ2-7, is DAMVIQNPRYQVTQFGKPVTLSCSQTLNHNVMYWYQQKSSQAPKLLFHYYDKDFNNEADTPDNFQSRRPNTSFCFLDIRSPGLGDTAMYLCATSRDSGGTLRTYEQYFGPGTRLTVT.